Listed below are T cell receptor beta chains from one sample, sequenced in a study of T cell responses to AZD1222 COVID-19 vaccine. Sequencing used immunoSEQ multiplex PCR; TCRdb keeps in-frame clones, though not all of them. Among some 150,000 clones listed, roughly 90% were seen once. The sequencing here drew on peripheral blood, taken 28 days after the second AZD1222 dose. Receptors were obtained from an adult who received the AZD1222 COVID-19 vaccine. Both conserved end residues are part of each CDR3. The order of the fields is clone size, D gene, J gene, V gene, CDR3 DNA, CDR3 protein. D genes are given only for firm matches. Part of the rows lack a size; the others show once, few, many or a class for expanded clones.

clone size: NA
D gene: TRBD1
J gene: TRBJ1-2
V gene: TRBV4-1
CDR3 DNA: TGCGCCAGCAGCCAATCACCGGGACAGCCTTACTATGGCTACACCTTC
CDR3 protein: CASSQSPGQPYYGYTF

clone size: NA
D gene: NA
J gene: TRBJ2-3
V gene: TRBV9
CDR3 DNA: TGTGCCAGCACTTCTTCCCAGGATACGCAGTATTTT
CDR3 protein: CASTSSQDTQYF

clone size: NA
D gene: NA
J gene: TRBJ2-7
V gene: TRBV29-1
CDR3 DNA: TGCAGCGTTGCCGGGCAGGGTGTGACCTACGAGCAGTACTTC
CDR3 protein: CSVAGQGVTYEQYF

clone size: once
D gene: NA
J gene: TRBJ2-3
V gene: TRBV7-2
CDR3 DNA: TGTGCCAGCAGCGCCGGGGGCACAGATACGCAGTATTTT
CDR3 protein: CASSAGGTDTQYF

clone size: NA
D gene: NA
J gene: TRBJ1-2
V gene: TRBV28
CDR3 DNA: TGTGCCAGCAGTCCCGACAGGAGGGATGGCTACACCTTC
CDR3 protein: CASSPDRRDGYTF

clone size: NA
D gene: TRBD1
J gene: TRBJ1-1
V gene: TRBV4-2
CDR3 DNA: TGTGCCAGCAGCAAACTCACAGGGGCGTTGGGCACTGAAGCTTTCTTT
CDR3 protein: CASSKLTGALGTEAFF

clone size: NA
D gene: TRBD1
J gene: TRBJ2-5
V gene: TRBV24-1
CDR3 DNA: TGTGCCACCAGCGCCACCGGGACAGAACAAGAGACCCAGTACTTC
CDR3 protein: CATSATGTEQETQYF

clone size: NA
D gene: TRBD2
J gene: TRBJ2-3
V gene: TRBV5-4
CDR3 DNA: TGTGCCAGCAGCTCGGGACTAGCGGGGACGGGGGATACGCAGTATTTT
CDR3 protein: CASSSGLAGTGDTQYF

clone size: NA
D gene: NA
J gene: TRBJ2-1
V gene: TRBV7-9
CDR3 DNA: TGTGCCAGCAATAGCGCCTACAATGAGCAGTTCTTC
CDR3 protein: CASNSAYNEQFF

clone size: NA
D gene: NA
J gene: TRBJ1-1
V gene: TRBV15
CDR3 DNA: TGTGCCACCAGCAGAGTTTTGTTCATGAACACTGAAGCTTTCTTT
CDR3 protein: CATSRVLFMNTEAFF

clone size: NA
D gene: NA
J gene: TRBJ2-1
V gene: TRBV12-3/TRBV12-4
CDR3 DNA: TGTGCCAGCAGTTTGGGCAATGAGCAGTTCTTC
CDR3 protein: CASSLGNEQFF

clone size: NA
D gene: NA
J gene: TRBJ2-4
V gene: TRBV4-1
CDR3 DNA: TGCGCCAGCAGCCCCCTCCTAGCGCCAGGGGTTCTGACCAAAAACATTCAGTACTTC
CDR3 protein: CASSPLLAPGVLTKNIQYF

clone size: NA
D gene: TRBD1
J gene: TRBJ1-2
V gene: TRBV27
CDR3 DNA: TGTGCCAGCAGTTCAGACAGGGAGATAAACTATGGCTACACCTTC
CDR3 protein: CASSSDREINYGYTF

clone size: NA
D gene: TRBD1
J gene: TRBJ1-5
V gene: TRBV24-1
CDR3 DNA: TGTGCCACCAGTGAAGGGACAGGGTTCGGGAATCAGCCCCAGCATTTT
CDR3 protein: CATSEGTGFGNQPQHF

clone size: NA
D gene: NA
J gene: TRBJ2-2
V gene: TRBV6-5
CDR3 DNA: TGTGCCAGCAGACGCGACAGGTCCGACACCGGGGAGCTGTTTTTT
CDR3 protein: CASRRDRSDTGELFF

clone size: NA
D gene: NA
J gene: TRBJ2-7
V gene: TRBV5-8
CDR3 DNA: TGTGCCAGCAGCTTGGCTGTCAGAGGCGAGCAGTACTTC
CDR3 protein: CASSLAVRGEQYF